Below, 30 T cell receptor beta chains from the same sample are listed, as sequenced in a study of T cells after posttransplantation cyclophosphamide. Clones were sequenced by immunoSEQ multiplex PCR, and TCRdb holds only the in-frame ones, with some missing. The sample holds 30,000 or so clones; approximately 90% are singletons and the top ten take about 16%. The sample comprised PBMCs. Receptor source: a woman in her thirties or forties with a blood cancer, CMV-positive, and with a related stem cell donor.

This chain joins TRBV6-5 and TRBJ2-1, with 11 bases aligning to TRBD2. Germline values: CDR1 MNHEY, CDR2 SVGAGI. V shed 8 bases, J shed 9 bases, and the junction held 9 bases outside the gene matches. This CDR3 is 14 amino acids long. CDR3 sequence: CASGLAGGLFEQFF. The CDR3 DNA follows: TGTGCCAGCGGTTTAGCGGGGGGGCTTTTTGAGCAGTTCTTC.

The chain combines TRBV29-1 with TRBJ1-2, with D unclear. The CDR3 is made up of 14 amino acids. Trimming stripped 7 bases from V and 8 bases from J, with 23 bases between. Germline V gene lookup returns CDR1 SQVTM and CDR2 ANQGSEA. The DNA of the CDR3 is TGCAGCGCTGTCGGGTTAGCTCGAGAAGGCGGCTACACCTTC. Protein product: CSAVGLAREGGYTF. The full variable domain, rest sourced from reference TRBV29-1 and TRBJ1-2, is SAVISQKPSRDICQRGTSLTIQCQVDSQVTMMFWYRQQPGQSLTLIATANQGSEATYESGFVIDKFPISRPNLTFSTLTVSNMSPEDSSIYLCSAVGLAREGGYTFGSGTRLTVV.

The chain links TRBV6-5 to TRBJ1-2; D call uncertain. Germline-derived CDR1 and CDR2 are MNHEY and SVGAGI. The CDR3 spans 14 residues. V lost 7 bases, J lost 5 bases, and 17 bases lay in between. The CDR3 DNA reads TGTGCCAGCACCATCAACCTGGGCGCATATGGCTACACCTTC. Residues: CASTINLGAYGYTF.

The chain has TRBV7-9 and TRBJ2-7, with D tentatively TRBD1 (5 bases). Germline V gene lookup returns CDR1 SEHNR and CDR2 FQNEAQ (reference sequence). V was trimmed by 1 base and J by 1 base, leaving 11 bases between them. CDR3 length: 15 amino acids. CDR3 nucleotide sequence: TGTGCCAGCAGCTTAGAGGGGTTCTGGTCCTACGAGCAGTACTTC. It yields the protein CASSLEGFWSYEQYF.

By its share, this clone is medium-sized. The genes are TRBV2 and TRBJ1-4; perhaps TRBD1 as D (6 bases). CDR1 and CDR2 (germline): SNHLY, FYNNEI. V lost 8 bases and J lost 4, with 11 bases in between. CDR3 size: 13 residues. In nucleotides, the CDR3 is TGTGCCAGCGAGGGGGTTGATAATGAAAAACTGTTTTTT. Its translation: CASEGVDNEKLFF.

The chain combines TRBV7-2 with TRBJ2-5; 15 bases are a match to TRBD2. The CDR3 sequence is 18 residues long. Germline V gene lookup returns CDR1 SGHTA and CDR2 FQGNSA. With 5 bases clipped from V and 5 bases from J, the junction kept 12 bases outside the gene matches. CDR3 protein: CASSLVGLAGGSRETQYF. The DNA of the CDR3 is TGTGCCAGCAGCCTGGTGGGACTAGCGGGGGGCAGCCGGGAGACCCAGTACTTC.

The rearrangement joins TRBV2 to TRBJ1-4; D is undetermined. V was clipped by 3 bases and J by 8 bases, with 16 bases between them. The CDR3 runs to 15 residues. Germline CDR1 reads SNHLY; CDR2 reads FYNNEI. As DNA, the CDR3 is TGTGCCAGCAGTGACCGGACCGGGAGAAACGAAAAACTGTTTTTT. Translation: CASSDRTGRNEKLFF.

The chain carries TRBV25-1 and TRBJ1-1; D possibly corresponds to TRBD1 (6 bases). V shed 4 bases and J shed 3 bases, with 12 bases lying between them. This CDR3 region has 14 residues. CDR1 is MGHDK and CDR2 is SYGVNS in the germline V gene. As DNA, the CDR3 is TGTGCCAGCAGTGTGGGGCCAGGGGACACTGAAGCTTTCTTT. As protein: CASSVGPGDTEAFF.

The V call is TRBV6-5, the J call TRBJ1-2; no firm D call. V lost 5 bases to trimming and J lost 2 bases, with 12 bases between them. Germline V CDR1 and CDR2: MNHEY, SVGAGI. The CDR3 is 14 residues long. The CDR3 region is CASSPPGENYGYTF. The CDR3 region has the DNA TGTGCCAGCAGTCCCCCGGGAGAAAACTATGGCTACACCTTC.

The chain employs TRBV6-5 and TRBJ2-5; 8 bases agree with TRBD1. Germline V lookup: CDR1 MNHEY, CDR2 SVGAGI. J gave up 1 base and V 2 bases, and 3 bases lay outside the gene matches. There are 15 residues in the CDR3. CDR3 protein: CASSYGQGFQETQYF. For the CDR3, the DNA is TGTGCCAGCAGTTACGGACAGGGATTCCAAGAGACCCAGTACTTC.

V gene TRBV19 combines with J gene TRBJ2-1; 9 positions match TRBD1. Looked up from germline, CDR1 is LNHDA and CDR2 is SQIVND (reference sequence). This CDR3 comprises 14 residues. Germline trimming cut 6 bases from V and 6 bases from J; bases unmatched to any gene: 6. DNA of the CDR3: TGTGCCAGTAGGGGACAGGGAATTCGCAATGAGCAGTTCTTC. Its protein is CASRGQGIRNEQFF.

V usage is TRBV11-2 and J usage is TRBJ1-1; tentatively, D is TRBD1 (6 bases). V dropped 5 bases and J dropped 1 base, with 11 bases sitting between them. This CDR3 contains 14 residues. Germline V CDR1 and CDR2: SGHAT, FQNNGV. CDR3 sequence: CASSTGQPNTEAFF. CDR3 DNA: TGTGCCAGCAGCACAGGACAGCCGAACACTGAAGCTTTCTTT. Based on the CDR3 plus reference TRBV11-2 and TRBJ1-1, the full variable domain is EAGVAQSPRYKIIEKRQSVAFWCNPISGHATLYWYQQILGQGPKLLIQFQNNGVVDDSQLPKDRFSAERLKGVDSTLKIQPAKLEDSAVYLCASSTGQPNTEAFFGQGTRLTVV.

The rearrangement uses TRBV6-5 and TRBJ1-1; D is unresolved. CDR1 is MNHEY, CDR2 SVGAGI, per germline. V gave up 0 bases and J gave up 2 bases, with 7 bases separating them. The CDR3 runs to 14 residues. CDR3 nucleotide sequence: TGTGCCAGCAGTTACTCATGGACTAACACTGAAGCTTTCTTT. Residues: CASSYSWTNTEAFF.

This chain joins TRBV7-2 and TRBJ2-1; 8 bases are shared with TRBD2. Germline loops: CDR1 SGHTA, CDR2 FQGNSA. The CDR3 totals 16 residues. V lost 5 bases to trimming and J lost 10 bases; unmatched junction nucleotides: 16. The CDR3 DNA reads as TGTGCCAGCAGCCCGGGGGGCGGGGGGTCCCCTGGGGAGCAGTTCTTC. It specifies CASSPGGGGSPGEQFF.

The CDR3 loop reads CASSLIMGQGNEQYF. CDR3 coding DNA: TGCGCCAGCAGCTTGATTATGGGACAGGGGAACGAGCAGTACTTC. The rearrangement uses TRBV5-1 and TRBJ2-7, with 10 bases identical to TRBD1. V shed 1 base, J shed 5 bases, and the junction held 6 bases outside the gene matches. In germline, CDR1 is SGHRS, CDR2 YFSETQ. The CDR3 is made up of 15 amino acids.

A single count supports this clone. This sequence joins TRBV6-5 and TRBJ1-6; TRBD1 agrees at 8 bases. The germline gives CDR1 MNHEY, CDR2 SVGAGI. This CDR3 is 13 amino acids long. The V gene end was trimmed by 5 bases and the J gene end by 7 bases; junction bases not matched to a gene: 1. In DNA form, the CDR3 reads TGTGCCAGCAGTGACAGGGGAAATTCACCCCTCCACTTT. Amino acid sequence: CASSDRGNSPLHF.

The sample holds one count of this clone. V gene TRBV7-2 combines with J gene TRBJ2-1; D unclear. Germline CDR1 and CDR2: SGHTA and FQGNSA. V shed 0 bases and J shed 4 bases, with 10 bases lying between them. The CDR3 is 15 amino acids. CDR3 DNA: TGTGCCAGCAGCTTAGCATTCGCCGGGTACAATGAGCAGTTCTTC. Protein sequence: CASSLAFAGYNEQFF.

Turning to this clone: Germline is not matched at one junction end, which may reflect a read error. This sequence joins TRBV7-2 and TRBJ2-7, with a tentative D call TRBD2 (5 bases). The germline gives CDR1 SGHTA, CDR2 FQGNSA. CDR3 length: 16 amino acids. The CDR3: CASSQVWALGAYEQYF. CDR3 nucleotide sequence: TGCGCCAGCAGCCAAGTTTGGGCACTAGGCGCCTACGAGCAGTACTTC.

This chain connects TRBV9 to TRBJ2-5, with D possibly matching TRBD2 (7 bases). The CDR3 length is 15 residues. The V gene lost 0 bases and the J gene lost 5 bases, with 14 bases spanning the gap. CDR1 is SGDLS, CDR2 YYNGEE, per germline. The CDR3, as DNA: TGTGCCAGCAGCGTAGGTGGGGGGGACATGGAGACCCAGTACTTC. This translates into CASSVGGGDMETQYF.

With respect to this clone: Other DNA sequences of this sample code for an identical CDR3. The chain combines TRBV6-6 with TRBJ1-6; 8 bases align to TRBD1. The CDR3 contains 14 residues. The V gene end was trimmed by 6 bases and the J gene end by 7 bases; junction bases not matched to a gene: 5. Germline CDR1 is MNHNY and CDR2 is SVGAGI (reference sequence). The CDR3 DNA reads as TGTGCCAGCAGCACGGGACAGGAGAATTCACCCCTCCACTTT. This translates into CASSTGQENSPLHF.

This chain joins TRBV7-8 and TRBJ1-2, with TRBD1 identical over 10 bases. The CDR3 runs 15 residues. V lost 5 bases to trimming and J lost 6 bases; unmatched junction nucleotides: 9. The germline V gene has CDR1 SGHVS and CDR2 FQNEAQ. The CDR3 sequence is CASSPLETGGHGYTF. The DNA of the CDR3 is TGTGCCAGCAGCCCGCTCGAGACAGGGGGCCATGGCTACACCTTC.

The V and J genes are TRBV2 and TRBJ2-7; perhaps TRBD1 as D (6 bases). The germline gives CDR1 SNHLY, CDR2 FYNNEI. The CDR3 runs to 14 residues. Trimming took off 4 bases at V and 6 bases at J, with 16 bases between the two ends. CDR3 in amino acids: CASSGLGALREQYF. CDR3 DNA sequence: TGTGCCAGCAGTGGGTTGGGGGCCCTACGCGAGCAGTACTTC.

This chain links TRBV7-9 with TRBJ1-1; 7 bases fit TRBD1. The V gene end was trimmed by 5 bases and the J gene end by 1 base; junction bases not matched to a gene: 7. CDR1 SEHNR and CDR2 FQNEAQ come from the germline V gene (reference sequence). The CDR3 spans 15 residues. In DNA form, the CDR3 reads TGTGCCAGCAGCCCGAGAGACAGGGAGAACACTGAAGCTTTCTTT. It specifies CASSPRDRENTEAFF.

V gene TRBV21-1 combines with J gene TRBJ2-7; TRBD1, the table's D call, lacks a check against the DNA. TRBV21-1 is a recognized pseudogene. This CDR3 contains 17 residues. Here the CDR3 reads CASRITRSGTVSCEQYF. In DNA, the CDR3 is TGTGCCAGCAGGATTACCCGTTCCGGGACAGTTAGCTGCGAGCAGTACTTC.

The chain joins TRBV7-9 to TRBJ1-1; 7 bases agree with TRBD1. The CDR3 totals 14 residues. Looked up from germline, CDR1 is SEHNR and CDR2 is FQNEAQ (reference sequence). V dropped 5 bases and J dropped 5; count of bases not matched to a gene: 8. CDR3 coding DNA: TGTGCCAGCAGCCCCGGACAGGCTCTAACTGAAGCTTTCTTT. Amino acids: CASSPGQALTEAFF.

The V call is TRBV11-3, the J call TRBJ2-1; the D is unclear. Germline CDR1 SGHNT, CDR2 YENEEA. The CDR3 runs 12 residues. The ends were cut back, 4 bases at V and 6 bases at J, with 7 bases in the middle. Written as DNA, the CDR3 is TGTGCCAGCAGCTCGAACTCCAATGAGCAGTTCTTC. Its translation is CASSSNSNEQFF.

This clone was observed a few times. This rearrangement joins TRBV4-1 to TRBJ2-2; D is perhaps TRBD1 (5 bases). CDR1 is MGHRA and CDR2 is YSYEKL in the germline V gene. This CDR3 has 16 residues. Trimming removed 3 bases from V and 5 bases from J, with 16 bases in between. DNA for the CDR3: TGCGCCAGCAGCCATGTAAGGGGATACGGTACCGGGGAGCTGTTTTTT. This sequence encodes CASSHVRGYGTGELFF.

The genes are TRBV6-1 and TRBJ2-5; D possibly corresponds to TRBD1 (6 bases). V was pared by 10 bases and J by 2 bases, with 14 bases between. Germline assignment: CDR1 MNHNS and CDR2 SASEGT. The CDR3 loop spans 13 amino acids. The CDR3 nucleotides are TGTGCCACCTGGGGCACAGGGCAAGAGACCCAGTACTTC. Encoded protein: CATWGTGQETQYF.

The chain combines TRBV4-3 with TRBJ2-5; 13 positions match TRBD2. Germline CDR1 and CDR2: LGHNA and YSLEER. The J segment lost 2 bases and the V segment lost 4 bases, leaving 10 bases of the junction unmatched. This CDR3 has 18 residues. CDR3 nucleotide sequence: TGCGCCAGCAGCCTCGGACTAGCGGGGGCCTCGATACAAGAGACCCAGTACTTC. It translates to CASSLGLAGASIQETQYF.

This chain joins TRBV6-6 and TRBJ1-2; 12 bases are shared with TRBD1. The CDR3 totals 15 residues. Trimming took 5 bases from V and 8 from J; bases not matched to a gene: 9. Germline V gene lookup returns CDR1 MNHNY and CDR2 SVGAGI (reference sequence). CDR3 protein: CASSTPGTGGEGYTF. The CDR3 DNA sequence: TGTGCCAGCAGTACGCCAGGGACAGGGGGCGAGGGCTACACCTTC.